This is a list of T cell receptor beta chains from one sample in a study of OX40 agonist ivuxolimab in advanced cancers. Measured with immunoSEQ multiplex PCR; TCRdb has only the in-frame clones, and not every one. The sample holds around 94,000 clones, roughly 91% seen once. Material: CD4+ or CD8+ T cells sorted from blood, obtained in a trial of the OX40 agonist ivuxolimab. The receptors derive from an adult with an advanced solid tumor such as melanoma, head and neck, liver or kidney cancer. The conserved cysteine and the conserved F or W are not part of the CDR3 here.

TRBV15,TRBJ1-3,ATSRGDRFSGNTIY
TRBV5-4,TRBJ1-3,ASSLGLTGLNSGNTIY
TRBV10-3,TRBJ2-7,AISDPLAGDSYEQY
TRBV5-1,TRBJ2-3,ASSTGLAGGRTDTQY
TRBV14,TRBJ1-1,ASSRGTVNTEAF
TRBV7-8,TRBJ1-1,ASSLETGISF
TRBV7-6,TRBJ2-1,ASSLQRDEQF
TRBV5-6,TRBJ2-3,ASSPRTSGATLSTDTQY
TRBV6-6,TRBJ1-1,ASSLYTEAF
TRBV5-6,TRBJ1-2,ASSPQGITGYT
TRBV11-1,TRBJ2-7,ASSPPTAYEQY